A selection of T cell receptor beta chains follows, all from one sample in a study of response to subunit inactivated influenza vaccine. TCRdb called the RT-PCR reads again in MiXCR, with one record for every CDR3 protein. Among fewer than 350,000 distinct CDR3 sequences, 21% were seen once, and the ten largest hold around 9.6%. This material consisted of PBMCs from blood, taken approximately 20 months after vaccination. The receptors originated from a man aged 50 to 75 who received an inactivated influenza vaccine. Both conserved end residues are part of each CDR3. A D gene is named only where the DNA matches it firmly. Size is stated for part of the rows, as once, few or many counts, or as a class when the clone is expanded.

>TRBD2|TRBJ2-2|TRBV29-1|.
CSVEDPGGAGDTGELFF
TGCAGCGTTGAAGATCCCGGGGGAGCGGGAGATACCGGGGAGCTGTTTTTT
>.|TRBJ1-6|TRBV12-3/TRBV12-4|many
CASSLTGGNSPLHF
TGTGCCAGCAGCTTAACGGGAGGCAATTCACCCCTCCACTTT
>.|TRBJ2-1|TRBV11-3|.
CASSLGVIADEQFF
TGTGCCAGCAGCTTAGGGGTGATAGCCGATGAGCAGTTCTTC
>.|TRBJ2-3|TRBV20-1|.
CSARDRRGTDTQYF
TGCAGTGCTAGAGACCGGAGAGGGACAGATACGCAGTATTTT
>.|TRBJ1-1|TRBV6-2/TRBV6-3|few
CASSYALEAFF
TGTGCCAGCAGTTATGCTCTTGAAGCTTTCTTT
>TRBD1|TRBJ1-1|TRBV7-6|.
CASSRDREGDEAFF
TGTGCCAGCAGCAGAGACAGGGAGGGGGATGAAGCTTTCTTT
>.|TRBJ1-1|TRBV19|.
CASSGPGTISTEAFF
TGTGCCAGTAGCGGACCCGGGACAATTAGCACTGAAGCTTTCTTT
>.|TRBJ2-5|TRBV15|.
CATSREEVEARETQYF
TGTGCCACCAGCAGAGAGGAAGTCGAGGCTAGGGAGACCCAGTACTTC
>.|TRBJ1-2|TRBV29-1|.
CSVESASVYGYTF
TGCAGCGTTGAAAGCGCCTCCGTCTATGGCTACACCTTC
>.|TRBJ2-7|TRBV6-5|.
CASSYYGKVSSYEQYF
TGTGCCAGCAGTTACTACGGGAAGGTGAGCTCCTACGAGCAGTACTTC
>.|TRBJ2-7|TRBV15|.
CATSRLGMSSYEQYF
TGTGCCACCAGCAGACTGGGGATGAGCTCCTACGAGCAGTACTTC
>.|TRBJ2-1|TRBV5-1|few
CASSLGGRRWNEQFF
TGCGCCAGCAGCTTGGGGGGGCGGAGGTGGAATGAGCAGTTCTTC